This TCR beta chain appears in the sequencing data of a study of blood T cell repertoires in COVID-19. Study context: Donors in the United States, Italy and Spain gave samples during acute or convalescent COVID-19. Sample material is recorded as cDNA or gDNA derived from T cells, B-cell-depleted T cells, or PBMCs.

The CDR3 contains 12 residues. V was shortened by 8 bases and J by 3 bases, with 11 bases between the two germline ends. The V gene's germline CDR1 is ENHRY and CDR2 SYGVKD. How the authors handled the data: Quantification of nucleated cells was approximated via reference gene primer amplification. The assay was immunoSEQ multiplex PCR, and TCRdb's table has in-frame clones only and misses some. The V and J calls and the clone size are those of that table, but D and trimming were determined from the DNA. Among 200,000 to 300,000 clones, approximately 81% were seen once, and the ten largest hold 4% to 5%. This clone was counted only a few times.

The sequenced material came from peripheral blood. The sequence was collected from a man in his sixties with acute or convalescent COVID-19. This chain joins TRBV10-3 and TRBJ2-7, with no clear D. The CDR3 DNA sequence: TGTGCCATCTCACTTTTGAACTACGAGCAGTACTTC. This gives the protein CAISLLNYEQYF.